This T cell receptor (beta chain) is drawn from a study of control samples from healthy donors and cancer patients. TCRdb keeps only in-frame clones here, not all; method: immunoSEQ multiplex PCR. The sample has 100,000 to 150,000 clones; 75% to 95% are singletons. CDR3 length: 12 residues. Germline V gene data show CDR1 as SGHVS and CDR2 as FNYEAQ. V lost 6 bases and J 6 bases, leaving 9 bases between the germline ends. Sequencing used blood. The receptor's source is a man aged 40-55 years in good health. The V and J genes are TRBV7-6 and TRBJ2-1; D remains unclear. CDR3 residues: CASSLALNEQFF. The CDR3 DNA reads as TGTGCCAGCAGTTTGGCCCTCAATGAGCAGTTCTTC.